The 12 T cell receptor beta chains below all came from one sample that was sequenced in a study of early T cells in non-severe SARS-CoV-2 infection. TCRdb recomputed calls from the 5' RACE reads with MiXCR, one row per CDR3 protein. The sample lists approximately 31,000 distinct CDR3 sequences, approximately 6% seen once, with 5% to 6.5% in the top ten. What was sequenced was whole blood. These receptors came from an adult who was a healthcare worker with PCR-confirmed SARS-CoV-2 infection or an uninfected control (not recorded which).

In this sample, this clonotype turned up a few times. The chain links TRBV7-8 to TRBJ2-5, with D possibly being TRBD1 (6 bases). Trimming cost V 5 bases and J 2 bases, with 9 bases left between them. The germline CDR1 and CDR2 sequences are SGHVS and FQNEAQ. There are 13 residues in the CDR3. The CDR3 is CASSHGQQETQYF. The CDR3 DNA is TGTGCCAGCAGCCATGGACAGCAAGAGACCCAGTACTTC.

This clonotype was seen at least ten times. J is TRBJ2-1 and V is TRBV20-1, with a possible D match to TRBD1 (5 bases). This CDR3 has 15 residues. Trimming left V 2 bases short and J 0 bases short, with 11 bases between. From germline, CDR1 is DFQATT and CDR2 SNEGSKA (reference sequence). CDR3 region: CSARRGPSSYNEQFF. CDR3 DNA sequence: TGCAGTGCTAGAAGGGGCCCTAGCTCCTACAATGAGCAGTTCTTC.

In this sample, this clonotype turned up a few times. This sequence joins TRBV6-6 and TRBJ2-3, with D perhaps matching TRBD2 (6 bases). Germline V gene lookup returns CDR1 MNHNY and CDR2 SVGAGI (reference sequence). The germline V and J ends were trimmed by 0 bases and 6 bases, with 10 bases remaining between them. This CDR3 has 14 amino acids. The CDR3 reads CASSYSAGRDTQYF. The CDR3 region has the DNA TGTGCCAGCAGTTACTCGGCGGGGAGGGATACGCAGTATTTT.

This clonotype was observed at least ten times. The chain uses TRBV10-2 and TRBJ2-2; the D gene is possibly TRBD2 (6 bases). V was pared by 7 bases and J by 5 bases, with 14 bases between. The germline V gene has CDR1 WSHSY and CDR2 SAAADI. The CDR3 is made up of 14 amino acids. CDR3 protein: CASNPGVETGELFF. The CDR3 nucleotides are TGCGCCAGCAATCCGGGAGTAGAGACCGGGGAGCTGTTTTTT.

This clonotype was recorded at least ten times. The chain links TRBV18 to TRBJ2-5, with 9 bases fitting TRBD1. Germline-derived CDR1 and CDR2 are KGHSH and LQKENI. The CDR3 has 16 residues. V dropped 6 bases and J dropped 1; count of bases not matched to a gene: 9. The chain's CDR3 is CASSPGTGILQETQYF. CDR3 nucleotides: TGTGCCAGCTCCCCCGGGACAGGGATACTCCAAGAGACCCAGTACTTC.

This clonotype was seen ten or more times. The rearrangement uses TRBV4-1 and TRBJ1-2; D perhaps matches TRBD1 (5 bases). V dropped 3 bases and J dropped 4 bases, with 18 bases sitting between them. The CDR3 runs 16 residues. Per germline, CDR1 MGHRA and CDR2 YSYEKL. The CDR3 region is CASSHRQGTASYGYTF. CDR3 DNA: TGCGCCAGCAGCCACCGACAAGGGACCGCCAGCTATGGCTACACCTTC.

This clonotype was seen many times. The chain is built from TRBV6-5 and TRBJ1-5; D is unresolved. Looked up from germline, CDR1 is MNHEY and CDR2 is SVGAGI. There are 13 residues in the CDR3. Trimming removed 0 bases at V and 6 bases at J, with 6 bases between. CDR3 amino acids: CASSYSSAQPQHF. The DNA of the CDR3 is TGTGCCAGCAGTTACTCGAGTGCTCAGCCCCAGCATTTT.

This clonotype has at least ten counts. This rearrangement joins TRBV13 to TRBJ1-3; 8 bases agree with TRBD1. Germline loops: CDR1 PRHDT, CDR2 FYEKMQ (reference sequence). Losses at the gene ends were 5 bases for V and 2 bases for J; bases not matched to a gene: 14. This CDR3 has 18 amino acids. The CDR3 region is CASSLSRQGSHAGNTIYF. In DNA, the CDR3 is TGTGCCAGCAGCCTATCGAGACAGGGGAGTCATGCTGGAAACACCATATATTTT.

This clonotype has a count of ten or more. The chain recombines TRBV7-2 with TRBJ2-7; the D is unclear. Trimming took 3 bases from V and 3 from J, leaving 15 bases between them. Germline V CDR1 and CDR2: SGHTA, FQGNSA. The CDR3 is made up of 15 amino acids. As DNA, the CDR3 is TGTGCCAGCAGCTTGTCTCCGGGTGCCCACTACGAGCAGTACGTC. Translation gives CASSLSPGAHYEQYV.

This clonotype was counted ten times or more. V usage is TRBV11-3 and J usage is TRBJ2-1; maybe TRBD1 (6 bases). Per germline, CDR1 SGHNT and CDR2 YENEEA. Trimming pared 5 bases from V and 0 bases from J, leaving 14 bases between. The CDR3 has 16 residues. The CDR3 protein is CASSGYRGGSYNEQFF. As DNA, the CDR3 is TGTGCCAGCAGCGGCTACAGAGGGGGCTCCTACAATGAGCAGTTCTTC.

This clonotype was found many times. The chain couples TRBV15 to TRBJ2-1; D is unresolved. Germline CDR1 is LNHNV and CDR2 is YYDKDF (reference sequence). Trimming pared 0 bases from V and 10 bases from J, leaving 7 bases between. This CDR3 is 12 amino acids long. The CDR3 DNA sequence: TGTGCCACCAGCAGAGATTACGGGGAGCAGTTCTTC. Translated, it gives CATSRDYGEQFF.

This clonotype was counted ten times or more. The chain employs TRBV11-2 and TRBJ2-5; D remains unclear. Germline CDR1 reads SGHAT; CDR2 reads FQNNGV. Trimming removed 7 bases from V and 3 bases from J, with 15 bases in between. The CDR3 is 14 residues long. In DNA, the CDR3 is TGTGCCAGCAACCACCTTGGAGACGAAGAGACCCAGTACTTC. This gives the protein CASNHLGDEETQYF.